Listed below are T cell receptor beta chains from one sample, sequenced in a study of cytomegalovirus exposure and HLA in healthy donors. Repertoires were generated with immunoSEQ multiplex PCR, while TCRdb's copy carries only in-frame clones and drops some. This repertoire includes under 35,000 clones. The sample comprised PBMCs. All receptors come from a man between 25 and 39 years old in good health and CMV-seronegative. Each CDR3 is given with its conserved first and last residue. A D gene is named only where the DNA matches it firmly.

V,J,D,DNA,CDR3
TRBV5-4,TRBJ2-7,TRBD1,TGTGCCAGCAGCTTGCGAACAGGGGGCGGCTACGAGCAGTACTTC,CASSLRTGGGYEQYF
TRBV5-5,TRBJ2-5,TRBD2,TGTGCCAGCAGCCCGTCCGGGACTAGAGGAGAGACCCAGTACTTC,CASSPSGTRGETQYF
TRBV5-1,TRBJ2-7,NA,TGCGCCAGCAGCCTTACTAGTTCTAGAGGGGGCTACGAGCAGTACTTC,CASSLTSSRGGYEQYF
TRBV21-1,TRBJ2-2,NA,TGTGCCAGCAGCATGTGGCAGAACACCGGGGAGCTGTTTTTT,CASSMWQNTGELFF
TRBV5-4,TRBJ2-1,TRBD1,TGTGCCAGCAGCCAAGGGGACAGGGTATTGGGTGAGCAGTTCTTC,CASSQGDRVLGEQFF
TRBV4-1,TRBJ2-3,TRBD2,TGCGCCAGCAGCCAAGTGGCGGGGGGGAATAGCACAGATACGCAGTATTTT,CASSQVAGGNSTDTQYF
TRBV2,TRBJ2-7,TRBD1,TGTGCCAGCAGTGAGGGACAGGGGGTACACGAGCAGTACTTC,CASSEGQGVHEQYF
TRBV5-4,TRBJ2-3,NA,TGTGCCAGCAGCTTGGGAGGGGGAAGACAGACAGATACGCAGTATTTT,CASSLGGGRQTDTQYF
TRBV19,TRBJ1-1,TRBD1,TGTGCCAGTAGTTACGACAGGGTTGGTGAAGCTTTCTTT,CASSYDRVGEAFF
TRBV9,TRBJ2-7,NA,TGTGCCAGCAGCCCAAGTACCAGATCCTACGAGCAGTACTTC,CASSPSTRSYEQYF
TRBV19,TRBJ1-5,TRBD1,TGTGCCAGTAGTTCGGACAGGGGTCAGCCCCAGCATTTT,CASSSDRGQPQHF
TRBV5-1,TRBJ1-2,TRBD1,TGCGCCAGCAGCTTGGCAGTAGGTGGGACAGGCTATGGCTACACCTTC,CASSLAVGGTGYGYTF